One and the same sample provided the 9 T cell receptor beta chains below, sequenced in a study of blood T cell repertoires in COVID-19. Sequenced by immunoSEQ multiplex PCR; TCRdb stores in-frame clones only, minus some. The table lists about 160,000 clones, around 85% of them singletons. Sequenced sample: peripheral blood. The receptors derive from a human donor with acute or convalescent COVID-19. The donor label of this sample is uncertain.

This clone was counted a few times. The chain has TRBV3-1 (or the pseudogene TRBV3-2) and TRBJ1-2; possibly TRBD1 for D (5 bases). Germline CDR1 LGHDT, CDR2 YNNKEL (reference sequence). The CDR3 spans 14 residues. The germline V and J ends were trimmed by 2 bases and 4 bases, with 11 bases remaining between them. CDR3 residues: CASSQSGLGYGYTF. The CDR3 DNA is TGTGCCAGCAGCCAATCAGGGTTGGGCTATGGCTACACCTTC.

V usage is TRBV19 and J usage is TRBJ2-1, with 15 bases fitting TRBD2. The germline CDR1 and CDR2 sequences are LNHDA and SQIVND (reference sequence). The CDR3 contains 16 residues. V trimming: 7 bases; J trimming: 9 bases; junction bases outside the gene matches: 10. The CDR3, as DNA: TGTGCCAGTATTCCGAGGGGACTAGCGGGGGGCGGTGAGCAGTTCTTC. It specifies CASIPRGLAGGGEQFF.

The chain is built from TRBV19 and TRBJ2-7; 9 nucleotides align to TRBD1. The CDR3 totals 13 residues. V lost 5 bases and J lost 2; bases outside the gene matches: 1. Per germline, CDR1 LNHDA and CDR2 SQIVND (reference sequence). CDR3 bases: TGTGCCAGTAGTCGACAGGGGGCCTACGAGCAGTACTTC. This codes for CASSRQGAYEQYF.

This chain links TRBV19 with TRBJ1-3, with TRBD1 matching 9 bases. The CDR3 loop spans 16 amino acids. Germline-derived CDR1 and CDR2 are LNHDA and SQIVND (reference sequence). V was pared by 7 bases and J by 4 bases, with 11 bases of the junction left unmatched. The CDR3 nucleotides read TGTGCCAGTATTTGGACAGGGGCTCCCTCCGGAAACACCATATATTTT. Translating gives CASIWTGAPSGNTIYF.

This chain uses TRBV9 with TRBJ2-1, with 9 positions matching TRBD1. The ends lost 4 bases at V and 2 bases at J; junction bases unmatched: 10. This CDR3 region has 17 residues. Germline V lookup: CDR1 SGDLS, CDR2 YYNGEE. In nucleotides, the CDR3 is TGTGCCAGCAGCCCTTATGGGACAGGGCGAACCTACAATGAGCAGTTCTTC. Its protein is CASSPYGTGRTYNEQFF.

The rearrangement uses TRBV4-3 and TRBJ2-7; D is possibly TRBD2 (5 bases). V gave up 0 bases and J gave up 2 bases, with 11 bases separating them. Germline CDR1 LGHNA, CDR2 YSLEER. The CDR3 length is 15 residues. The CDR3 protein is CASSQDTRGTYEQYF. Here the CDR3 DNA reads TGCGCCAGCAGCCAAGATACGCGAGGGACCTACGAGCAGTACTTC.

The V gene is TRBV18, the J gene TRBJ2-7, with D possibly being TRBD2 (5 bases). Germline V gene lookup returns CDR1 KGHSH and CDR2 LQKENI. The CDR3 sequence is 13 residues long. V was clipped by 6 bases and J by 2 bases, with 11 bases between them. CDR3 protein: CASSQKEAYEQYF. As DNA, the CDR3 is TGTGCCAGCTCCCAAAAGGAGGCCTACGAGCAGTACTTC.

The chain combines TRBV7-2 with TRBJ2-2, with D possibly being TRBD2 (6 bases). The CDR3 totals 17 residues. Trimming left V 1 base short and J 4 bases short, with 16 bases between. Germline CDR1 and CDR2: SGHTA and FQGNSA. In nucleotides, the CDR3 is TGTGCCAGCAGCTTAGTATTTGGTGGGGGGTCCACCGGGGAGCTGTTTTTT. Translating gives CASSLVFGGGSTGELFF.

The CDR3 sequence is CASRTSGGITGELFF. The CDR3 region has the DNA TGTGCCAGCAGGACTAGCGGGGGAATCACCGGGGAGCTGTTTTTT. The rearrangement joins TRBV6-5 to TRBJ2-2, with 12 bases lining up with TRBD2. The CDR3 length is 15 residues. Germline CDR1 is MNHEY and CDR2 is SVGAGI. The junction had 3 bases not matched to a gene; V was cut back by 6 bases and J by 4 bases.